The clone carrying this T cell receptor beta chain was observed a few times. This CDR3 has 12 residues. Trimming took 2 bases from V and 6 from J, leaving 5 bases between them. Germline CDR1 and CDR2: SGHRS and YFSETQ. Per the authors' pipeline: Estimated nucleated cell counts came from reference gene primer amplification. Produced via immunoSEQ multiplex PCR; TCRdb's table is partial and in-frame only. V, J and clone size are taken as reported in that table, and D and trimming were inferred from the DNA itself. In the table there are roughly 120,000 clones, over 75% of which are singletons. These data come from a study of blood T cell repertoires in COVID-19. Turning to the study itself: There were acute and convalescent COVID-19 samples, and they came from the United States, Italy and Spain. T cells, B-cell-depleted T cells, or PBMCs supplied cDNA or gDNA.

Material: peripheral blood. The receptor's source is a man in his fifties or sixties with acute or convalescent COVID-19. The genes are TRBV5-1 and TRBJ1-4; D uncertain. CDR3 nucleotides: TGCGCCAGCAGCTTAGGAGATGAAAAACTGTTTTTT. Amino acids: CASSLGDEKLFF.